This record covers a single T cell receptor beta chain. These data originate in a study of blood T cell repertoires in COVID-19. Across the whole study: Acute-phase and convalescent COVID-19 samples originated in the United States, Italy and Spain. Sample material is recorded as cDNA or gDNA derived from T cells, B-cell-depleted T cells, or PBMCs.

The V gene lost 1 base and the J gene lost 6 bases, with 12 bases spanning the gap. This CDR3 is 14 amino acids long. CDR1 LGHDT and CDR2 YNNKEL come from the germline V gene (reference sequence). In the source study's methods: Amplification from reference gene primers served as the basis for estimated nucleated cell counts. Sequencing was performed with immunoSEQ multiplex PCR; in TCRdb, only in-frame clones are kept and a portion is missing. V, J and clone size reflect that table, while D and trimming were determined from the DNA. The data hold about 74,000 clones, with 82% observed a single time. The receptor was isolated from a human donor in a cohort sampled during active COVID-19. The chain combines TRBV3-1 (or the pseudogene TRBV3-2) with TRBJ2-5, with D possibly matching TRBD1 (5 bases). Material for sequencing was peripheral blood. CDR3 in DNA: TGTGCCAGCAGCCAAGGCAGGGCGTGGAAGACCCAGTACTTC. It codes for CASSQGRAWKTQYF.